Each of the 4 T cell receptor beta chains below was sequenced from the same sample in a study of cytomegalovirus exposure and HLA in healthy donors. The PCR employed 60 Vbeta primers together with 13 Jbeta primers. TCRdb's table, derived via immunoSEQ multiplex PCR, lists solely in-frame clones and lacks some. The sample gives 45,000 to 65,000 clones, 73% of which show up once; roughly 2.9% is in the top ten. The specimen sequenced was PBMCs. The receptors originated from a man aged 18 to 30 in good health and CMV-seronegative.

The chain couples TRBV6-5 to TRBJ2-7; D not resolved. CDR3 length: 13 amino acids. Trimming left V 6 bases short and J 2 bases short, with 11 bases between. Germline-derived CDR1 and CDR2 are MNHEY and SVGAGI. DNA of the CDR3: TGTGCCAGCAGACACCGGAGTACCTACGAGCAGTACTTC. Amino acids: CASRHRSTYEQYF.

V gene TRBV28 combines with J gene TRBJ1-1; TRBD1 aligns across 8 bases. Losses at the gene ends were 5 bases for V and 2 bases for J; bases not matched to a gene: 7. The CDR3 loop spans 15 amino acids. Germline CDR1 and CDR2: MDHEN and SYDVKM. CDR3 loop: CASSPRQGHNTEAFF. CDR3 DNA: TGTGCCAGCAGTCCCCGACAGGGGCATAACACTGAAGCTTTCTTT.

The chain combines TRBV14 with TRBJ2-3; 10 nucleotides match TRBD1. CDR1 is SGHDN and CDR2 is FVKESK in the germline V gene. The V segment lost 3 bases and the J segment 4 bases; nucleotides outside the gene matches: 1. The CDR3 has 14 residues. The CDR3 loop is CASSHGTGADTQYF. The CDR3 coding sequence is TGTGCCAGCAGCCACGGGACAGGGGCAGATACGCAGTATTTT.

The chain couples TRBV6-5 to TRBJ2-7; D possibly corresponds to TRBD1 (6 bases). The CDR3 runs to 14 residues. Germline CDR1 and CDR2: MNHEY and SVGAGI. V was clipped by 6 bases and J by 3 bases, with 15 bases between them. CDR3 sequence reads: CASSTRTELYEQYF. The CDR3 DNA reads as TGTGCCAGCAGCACCCGGACAGAACTCTACGAGCAGTACTTC.